A single sample is the source of the 21 T cell receptor beta chains below, sequenced in a study of metastatic and nonmetastatic thyroid tumors. All patients were treatment-naive before thyroid surgery. TCRdb re-called clones from the PCR reads using MiXCR. The sample consists of 14,000 to 15,000 clones, about 20% of them appearing once. Sequenced: blood. The source is a female donor with papillary thyroid cancer or a benign thyroid nodule (not recorded which). Some clones in this sample may be carry-over from other donors' samples.

This clone is labeled as medium-sized. The V call is TRBV20-1, the J call TRBJ2-7, with 7 bases fitting TRBD2. V lost 5 bases and J lost 2; bases outside the gene matches: 9. Germline values: CDR1 DFQATT, CDR2 SNEGSKA (reference sequence). CDR3 length: 14 residues. The CDR3 spells CSAEAGRGTYEQYF. In nucleotides, the CDR3 is TGCAGTGCTGAAGCGGGGAGGGGTACCTACGAGCAGTACTTC.

This clone was seen ten or more times. V usage is TRBV5-1 and J usage is TRBJ2-1, with 7 bases aligning to TRBD1. The CDR3 is 14 residues long. Germline V gene sequence: CDR1 SGHRS, CDR2 YFSETQ. After removal of 1 base from V and 7 bases from J, the junction contained 5 bases not matched to a gene. The CDR3, as DNA: TGCGCCAGCAGCTTGTCTGCAGGGGGTAATGAGCAGTTCTTC. Translating it yields CASSLSAGGNEQFF.

This clone was picked up one time. A junction end diverges from the germline sequence, so it may reflect a read error. The chain couples TRBV11-2 to TRBJ1-6, with unresolved D. Germline CDR1 reads SGHAT; CDR2 reads FQNNGV. This CDR3 has 15 amino acids. The DNA for the CDR3 is TGTGCCAGCACCTTACTAGGCCCCCCGCATTCACCACTCCACTTT. Translating gives CASTLLGPPHSPLHF.

In this sample, this clone turned up a few times. This chain links TRBV28 with TRBJ2-1; D unclear. The germline V gene encodes CDR1 MDHEN and CDR2 SYDVKM. V lost 5 bases, J lost 5 bases, and 16 bases lay in between. The CDR3 runs 15 residues. The CDR3 protein is CASSHPSGVNNEQFF. The CDR3 coding sequence is TGTGCCAGCAGTCACCCCAGTGGGGTGAACAATGAGCAGTTCTTC.

The V and J genes are TRBV19 and TRBJ2-1; 8 bases match TRBD2. The trim removed 2 bases at V and 6 bases at J, leaving 12 bases unmatched. Germline loops: CDR1 LNHDA, CDR2 SQIVND (reference sequence). CDR3 size: 17 residues. Here the CDR3 reads CASSIREGLAGRNEQFF. The DNA of the CDR3 is TGTGCCAGTAGTATAAGGGAAGGGCTAGCGGGTCGCAATGAGCAGTTCTTC. The full variable domain, rest sourced from reference TRBV19 and TRBJ2-1, is DGGITQSPKYLFRKEGQNVTLSCEQNLNHDAMYWYRQDPGQGLRLIYYSQIVNDFQKGDIAEGYSVSREKKESFPLTVTSAQKNPTAFYLCASSIREGLAGRNEQFFGPGTRLTVL.

The chain joins TRBV6-2 or TRBV6-3 to TRBJ2-3, with 13 bases aligning to TRBD2. Germline V CDR1 and CDR2: MNHEY, SVGEGT. The CDR3 has 16 amino acids. V was pared by 7 bases and J by 4 bases, with 8 bases of the junction left unmatched. The CDR3 is CASIRTSGSIPDTQYF. DNA of the CDR3: TGTGCCAGCATTAGGACTAGCGGGAGCATTCCAGATACGCAGTATTTT.

At least ten counts were recorded for this clone. This chain joins TRBV5-1 and TRBJ1-4; TRBD1 matches at 11 bases. The CDR3 loop spans 16 amino acids. The junction had 2 bases not matched to a gene; V was cut back by 4 bases and J by 0 bases. Germline V gene lookup returns CDR1 SGHRS and CDR2 YFSETQ. The CDR3 bases are TGCGCCAGCAGCAGGACAGGGGGCGCAACTAATGAAAAACTGTTTTTT. Amino acid sequence: CASSRTGGATNEKLFF.

This clone was recorded many times. V gene TRBV5-1 combines with J gene TRBJ2-1, with TRBD2 matching 10 bases. The CDR3 covers 15 residues. V gave up 0 bases and J gave up 8 bases; unmatched junction bases: 5. Germline CDR1 reads SGHRS; CDR2 reads YFSETQ. The CDR3 region has the DNA TGCGCCAGCAGCTTGGGTGGACTAGCGGTCCATGAGCAGTTCTTC. This encodes CASSLGGLAVHEQFF. Using reference TRBV5-1 and TRBJ2-1 for the parts outside the CDR3, the full variable domain is KAGVTQTPRYLIKTRGQQVTLSCSPISGHRSVSWYQQTPGQGLQFLFEYFSETQRNKGNFPGRFSGRQFSNSRSEMNVSTLELGDSALYLCASSLGGLAVHEQFFGPGTRLTVL.

A few counts support this clone. The chain links TRBV27 to TRBJ1-2, with TRBD1 as a possible D gene (6 bases). The V gene's germline CDR1 is MNHEY and CDR2 SMNVEV (reference sequence). The CDR3 sequence is 13 residues long. With 9 bases removed from V and 10 bases from J, the gap between germline ends came to 21 bases. The DNA of the CDR3 is TGTGCCAGAAGTCAAGGCTCCAGGGGACCCTACACCTTC. Encoded protein: CARSQGSRGPYTF.

This clone occurred many times. Distinct nucleotide sequences in the sample also encode this CDR3. The gene calls are TRBV10-2 and TRBJ2-3; the match to TRBD2 covers 9 bases. The CDR3 runs 14 residues. CDR1 is WSHSY and CDR2 is SAAADI in the germline V gene. Trimming removed 2 bases from V and 6 bases from J; junction bases left unmatched: 3. CDR3: CASSEISGSDTQYF. The DNA for the CDR3 is TGCGCCAGCAGTGAGATTAGCGGGAGCGATACGCAGTATTTT.

This clone was detected ten times or more. A much more abundant neighbour one base away suggests this may be a read error. The J gene is TRBJ1-2, the V gene TRBV18; 8 bases match TRBD1. Germline CDR1 KGHSH, CDR2 LQKENI. The CDR3 contains 14 residues. With V trimmed by 3 bases and J by 6 bases, 6 bases remained unmatched. CDR3 sequence: CASSPPGQGHGYTF. The CDR3 nucleotides read TGTGCCAGCTCACCCCCCGGACAGGGCCATGGCTACACCTTC.

In its sample, this clone was seen a few times. The gene calls are TRBV6-2 or TRBV6-3 and TRBJ2-5; tentatively, D is TRBD2 (6 bases). Germline CDR1 MNHEY, CDR2 SVGEGT. Between the trimmed V and J ends, which lost 4 bases and 3 bases, there was a span of 9 bases. The CDR3 has 13 residues. DNA for the CDR3: TGTGCCAGCAGTTCCCTAGCGAAAGAGACCCAGTACTTC. It codes for CASSSLAKETQYF.

This clone is judged medium-sized. This chain uses TRBV12-3 or TRBV12-4 with TRBJ2-7; TRBD2 matches at 11 bases. The CDR3 extends over 16 amino acids. The J segment lost 5 bases and the V segment lost 4 bases, leaving 10 bases of the junction unmatched. The CDR3 reads CASSSEVAGGPHEQYF. DNA of the CDR3: TGTGCCAGCAGTTCTGAAGTAGCGGGAGGGCCCCACGAGCAGTACTTC.

This clone was observed many times. V is TRBV7-2 and J is TRBJ2-7; TRBD1 matches 10 bases. This CDR3 region has 15 residues. Germline V gene sequence: CDR1 SGHTA, CDR2 FQGNSA. Unmatched junction bases numbered 7, after V lost 6 bases and J lost 2 bases. The CDR3 bases are TGTGCCAGCAGTGCCACCGGGACAGGGGCCTACGAGCAGTACTTC. It codes for CASSATGTGAYEQYF. The complete variable domain, with remaining parts taken from reference TRBV7-2 and TRBJ2-7, reads GAGVSQSPSNKVTEKGKDVELRCDPISGHTALYWYRQSLGQGLEFLIYFQGNSAPDKSGLPSDRFSAERTGGSVSTLTIQRTQQEDSAVYLCASSATGTGAYEQYFGPGTRLTVT.

This clone was picked up many times. CDR3 loop: CASSDGANSWGLGNQPQHF. CDR3 nucleotide sequence: TGTGCCAGCAGTGACGGGGCAAATTCTTGGGGACTGGGCAATCAGCCCCAGCATTTT. The chain carries TRBV6-4 and TRBJ1-5; maybe TRBD1 (5 bases). V lost 2 bases and J 2 bases, leaving 22 bases between the germline ends. The germline V gene encodes CDR1 MRHNA and CDR2 SNTAGT. CDR3 length equals 19 residues.

This chain joins TRBV15 and TRBJ1-1, with D possibly TRBD1 on 6 matching bases. Germline V CDR1 and CDR2: LNHNV, YYDKDF (reference sequence). The CDR3 loop spans 14 amino acids. Trimming cost V 6 bases and J 1 base, with 12 bases left between them. CDR3 residues: CATSVSQGNTEAFF. The CDR3 DNA reads as TGTGCCACCAGTGTGTCACAGGGGAACACTGAAGCTTTCTTT. The variable domain in full, with the rest retrieved from reference TRBV15 and TRBJ1-1, is DAMVIQNPRYQVTQFGKPVTLSCSQTLNHNVMYWYQQKSSQAPKLLFHYYDKDFNNEADTPDNFQSRRPNTSFCFLDIRSPGLGDTAMYLCATSVSQGNTEAFFGQGTRLTVV.

The CDR3, as DNA: TGTGCCAGCAGCTTATTTCTTGCGACAGGGCCTAAAGAAGCCTCTGGAAACACCATATATTTT. Protein: CASSLFLATGPKEASGNTIYF. This chain connects TRBV7-2 to TRBJ1-3, with 7 bases identical to TRBD1. V shed 2 bases and J 0 bases; nucleotides not matched to a gene: 19. Per the germline V gene, CDR1 is SGHTA and CDR2 is FQGNSA. The CDR3 sequence is 21 residues long.

This clone came up many times. The chain is built from TRBV20-1 and TRBJ2-5; TRBD1 matches 9 bases. CDR3 length: 14 residues. With V trimmed by 2 bases and J by 7 bases, 8 bases remained unmatched. Germline lookup yields CDR1 DFQATT and CDR2 SNEGSKA (reference sequence). As DNA, the CDR3 is TGCAGTGCTAGAACAGGGGGCTCCGCCGGGACCCAGTACTTC. Translated, it gives CSARTGGSAGTQYF.

This clone showed up many times. The gene calls are TRBV30 and TRBJ2-5, with D perhaps TRBD2 (5 bases). Trimming left V 4 bases short and J 1 base short, with 10 bases between. CDR1 and CDR2 from the germline V gene are GTSNPN and SVGIG (reference sequence). CDR3 length: 13 residues. CDR3 residues: CAWIDYLQETQYF. DNA of the CDR3: TGTGCCTGGATTGACTACCTCCAAGAGACCCAGTACTTC.

Details on this clone: Germline is not matched at one junction end, which may reflect a read error. The genes are TRBV6-1 and TRBJ2-7; D gene ambiguous. CDR1 is MNHNS and CDR2 is SASEGT in the germline V gene. The CDR3 runs to 13 residues. The CDR3 DNA sequence: TGTGCCAGTAGTGAAAACACCTCCTACGAGCTCTACTTC. This codes for CASSENTSYELYF.

Remarks on this clone: At one of its ends the junction is not consistent with the germline gene, which may arise from a read error. Additional DNA sequences in this sample encode the identical CDR3. The chain uses TRBV5-1 and TRBJ1-5, with unresolved D. Germline V gene data show CDR1 as SGHRS and CDR2 as YFSETQ. The CDR3 contains 17 residues. The CDR3 loop reads CASSLGPLLSPNRAQHF. CDR3 nucleotide sequence: TGCGCCAGCAGCTTGGGGCCCCTCCTTAGCCCCAATAGAGCCCAGCATTTC.